This TCR beta chain was observed in a study of CD8+CD57+ T cells in acquired aplastic anemia. The study profiled TCR beta VDJ and CDR3 using genomic DNA as template. TCRdb passed the reads through MiXCR, listing each CDR3 protein once. The table has 110,000 or so distinct CDR3 sequences, approximately 49% seen once. This clonotype was seen a few times. CDR3 length: 14 amino acids. V lost 1 base and J lost 9, with 12 bases in between. The chain joins TRBV12-3 or TRBV12-4 to TRBJ2-2; tentatively, D is TRBD1 (5 bases). This TCR came from a human donor in good health, serving as a control. Specimen: sorted CD4+, CD8+, or CD8+CD57+ T cells (not recorded which) from PBMCs. As DNA, the CDR3 is TGTGCCAGCAGTTTAGGGCAGGGTGGCAGGGAGCTGTTTTTT. It yields the protein CASSLGQGGRELFF.